The present T cell receptor beta chain was sequenced within a study of control samples from healthy donors and cancer patients. Sequencing was performed with immunoSEQ multiplex PCR; in TCRdb, only in-frame clones are kept and a portion is missing. The sample comprises 150,000 to 200,000 clones, approximately 93% of which are singletons, and around 8% rests with the top ten. The CDR3 consists of 13 residues. In germline, CDR1 is MNHNY, CDR2 SVGAGI (reference sequence). V gave up 6 bases and J gave up 6 bases, with 14 bases separating them. The TCR sequence derives from a woman in her forties in good health. The sample consisted of blood. The V and J genes are TRBV6-6 and TRBJ1-2; D is unclear. Here the CDR3 DNA reads TGTGCCAGCAGCCCCGTCGGGGTGCATGGCTACACCTTC. It yields the protein CASSPVGVHGYTF.